Detailed here is one TCR beta chain. One end of the junction fails to match germline, which may point to a read error. This sample was taken from a study of blood T cell repertoires in COVID-19. For the study at large: From T cells, B-cell-depleted T cells, or PBMCs came the material, which was cDNA or gDNA.

Patients in Seattle were enrolled during active infection, then followed longitudinally. Sequenced by immunoSEQ multiplex PCR; TCRdb stores in-frame clones only, minus some. The data show 150,000 to 200,000 clones, around nine tenths seen once. The CDR3 runs to 11 residues. CDR1 is SNHLY, CDR2 FYNNEI, per germline. The sequence was collected from an older woman with COVID-19, enrolled during active disease. This chain links TRBV2 with TRBJ2-1, with 7 bases matching TRBD2. Input material: peripheral blood. The DNA for the CDR3 is TGTGCCAGCAAGGAGGACGGGAGGTCGCTCTTC. Translation gives CASKEDGRSLF.